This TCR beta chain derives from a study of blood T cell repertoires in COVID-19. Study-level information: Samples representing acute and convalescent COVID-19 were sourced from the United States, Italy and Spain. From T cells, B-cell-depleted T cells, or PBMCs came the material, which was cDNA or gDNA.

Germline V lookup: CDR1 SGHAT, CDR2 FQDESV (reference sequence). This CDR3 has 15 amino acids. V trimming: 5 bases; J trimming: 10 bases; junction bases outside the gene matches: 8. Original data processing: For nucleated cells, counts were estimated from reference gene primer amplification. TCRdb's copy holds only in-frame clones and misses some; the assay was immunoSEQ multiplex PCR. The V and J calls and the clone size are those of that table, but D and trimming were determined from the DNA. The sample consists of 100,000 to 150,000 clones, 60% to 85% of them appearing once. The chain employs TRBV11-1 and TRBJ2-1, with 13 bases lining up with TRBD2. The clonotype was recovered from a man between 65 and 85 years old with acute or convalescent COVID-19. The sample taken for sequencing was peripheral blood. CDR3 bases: TGTGCCAGCAGCCCGGGACTAGCGGGGCCTCGGGAGCAGTTCTTC. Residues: CASSPGLAGPREQFF.